Following are 28 T cell receptor beta chains from one sample sequenced in a study of T cell changes during pregnancy in multiple sclerosis. Sequencing used immunoSEQ multiplex PCR; TCRdb keeps in-frame clones, though not all of them. The sample records roughly 30,000 clones, about 86% being singletons. This sample comprised CD4+ T cells from peripheral blood mononuclear cells, obtained in the first trimester of pregnancy. The origin of the receptors is a female donor in good health, enrolled as a control in a pregnancy study.

CDR3 residues: CASSLFRQGRDQPQHF. In DNA form, the CDR3 reads TGTGCCAGCAGCTTGTTCCGGCAGGGGAGGGATCAGCCCCAGCATTTT. The chain has TRBV5-6 and TRBJ1-5, with D maybe TRBD1 (6 bases). Trimming left V 1 base short and J 5 bases short, with 16 bases between. This CDR3 comprises 16 residues. Germline V gives CDR1 SGHDT, CDR2 YYEEEE.

The V and J genes are TRBV9 and TRBJ1-1; D gene ambiguous. CDR1 SGDLS and CDR2 YYNGEE come from the germline V gene. The CDR3 is made up of 15 amino acids. V lost 3 bases to trimming and J lost 1 base, with 13 bases between them. CDR3 protein: CASSADLGGNTEAFF. The CDR3 coding sequence is TGTGCCAGCAGCGCCGACCTAGGAGGGAACACTGAAGCTTTCTTT.

The chain uses TRBV5-5 and TRBJ1-4, with D maybe TRBD1 (6 bases). The CDR3 loop spans 14 amino acids. Germline V CDR1 and CDR2: SGHKS, YYEKEE (reference sequence). V shed 4 bases and J shed 4 bases, with 11 bases lying between them. DNA for the CDR3: TGTGCCAGCAGCCAGGTACAGGGTAATGAAAAACTGTTTTTT. Protein sequence: CASSQVQGNEKLFF.

The chain joins TRBV5-1 to TRBJ2-3, with 11 bases fitting TRBD2. The CDR3 has 15 amino acids. Germline CDR1 is SGHRS and CDR2 is YFSETQ. V lost 8 bases to trimming and J lost 0 bases; unmatched junction nucleotides: 5. CDR3 sequence: CASFIAGGSTDTQYF. In nucleotides, the CDR3 is TGCGCCAGTTTTATAGCGGGGGGGAGCACAGATACGCAGTATTTT.

This chain uses TRBV9 with TRBJ2-5, with a tentative D call TRBD2 (6 bases). The CDR3 runs to 17 residues. The germline gives CDR1 SGDLS, CDR2 YYNGEE. Trimming removed 4 bases from V and 5 bases from J, with 24 bases in between. CDR3: CASSTDVPGLARETQYF. In nucleotides, the CDR3 is TGTGCCAGCAGCACAGATGTTCCGGGACTCGCGCGGGAGACCCAGTACTTC.

In nucleotides, the CDR3 is TGTGCCAGCAGCTCCTTGAAAGTCAGCAATGAGCAGTTCTTC. Encoded protein: CASSSLKVSNEQFF. This chain joins TRBV7-2 and TRBJ2-1; D unclear. Germline V gene data show CDR1 as SGHTA and CDR2 as FQGNSA. CDR3 length: 14 amino acids. V lost 4 bases, J lost 6 bases, and 13 bases lay in between.

In regard to this clone: The junction shows a germline mismatch at one end, possibly a read error. The chain joins TRBV6-4 to TRBJ2-3; TRBD2 matches 7 bases. Germline V gene lookup returns CDR1 MRHNA and CDR2 SNTAGT. The CDR3 runs 14 residues. CDR3 DNA sequence: TGTACCAGCAGTGAGCGTCTAGCGGCGGATACGCAGTATTTT. Its protein is CTSSERLAADTQYF.

The rearrangement joins TRBV5-4 to TRBJ2-7; D might be TRBD1 (9 bases). This CDR3 has 16 residues. Germline V gene data show CDR1 as SGHNT and CDR2 as YYREEE (reference sequence). The V end was cut by 0 bases, the J end by 4 bases, with 17 bases between. The CDR3 DNA follows: TGTGCCAGCAGCTTGGTAGCGGGGACAGGGTATTACGAGCAGTACTTC. Translation: CASSLVAGTGYYEQYF.

The rearrangement joins TRBV6-5 to TRBJ2-7; tentatively, D is TRBD1 (5 bases). The CDR3 spans 15 residues. The germline V gene encodes CDR1 MNHEY and CDR2 SVGAGI. Trimming removed 5 bases at V and 0 bases at J, with 14 bases between. CDR3: CASSRQRGGSYEQYF. Here the CDR3 DNA reads TGTGCCAGCAGTCGTCAAAGGGGTGGCTCCTACGAGCAGTACTTC.

The CDR3 coding sequence is TGTGCCAGACAGGGTCAGCCCCAGCATTTT. This gives the protein CARQGQPQHF. The chain carries TRBV14 and TRBJ1-5; a possible D gene is TRBD1 (6 bases). V lost 9 bases, J lost 6 bases, and 6 bases lay in between. CDR3 length: 10 amino acids. CDR1 is SGHDN and CDR2 is FVKESK in the germline V gene.

The CDR3 coding sequence is TGCGCCAGCAGCCAAGAACGGGGGAACCAAGAGACCCAGTACTTC. Translated: CASSQERGNQETQYF. The chain is built from TRBV4-3 and TRBJ2-5; D perhaps matches TRBD2 (6 bases). Trimming pared 0 bases from V and 0 bases from J, leaving 8 bases between. Germline CDR1 and CDR2: LGHNA and YSLEER. This CDR3 contains 15 residues.

V is TRBV10-3 and J is TRBJ2-1; 7 nucleotides match TRBD2. V trimming: 0 bases; J trimming: 10 bases; junction bases outside the gene matches: 9. The CDR3 totals 15 residues. Per germline, CDR1 ENHRY and CDR2 SYGVKD. CDR3 in amino acids: CAISESGRGIEEQFF. The CDR3 DNA reads as TGTGCCATCAGTGAGTCGGGGAGGGGCATTGAAGAGCAGTTCTTC.

The chain combines TRBV19 with TRBJ1-5; D is undetermined. The CDR3 consists of 14 residues. CDR1 is LNHDA and CDR2 is SQIVND in the germline V gene (reference sequence). The V and J ends lost 5 bases and 0 bases respectively, with 8 bases between them. The CDR3 coding sequence is TGTGCCAGTAGTCTCCAGATTAGCAATCAGCCCCAGCATTTT. It encodes CASSLQISNQPQHF. The full variable domain, its missing parts supplied by reference TRBV19 and TRBJ1-5, is DGGITQSPKYLFRKEGQNVTLSCEQNLNHDAMYWYRQDPGQGLRLIYYSQIVNDFQKGDIAEGYSVSREKKESFPLTVTSAQKNPTAFYLCASSLQISNQPQHFGDGTRLSIL.

Turning to this clone: One junction end disagrees with the germline gene, perhaps due to a read error. The chain joins TRBV7-7 to TRBJ1-4; D uncertain. CDR1 SSHAT and CDR2 FNYEAQ come from the germline V gene (reference sequence). The CDR3 totals 13 residues. This CDR3 reads CASSPATNEKLFF. The CDR3 DNA is TGTGCTAGCAGCCCCGCAACTAATGAAAAACTGTTTTTT.

CDR3 sequence (DNA): TGCGCCAGCAGCTTGGAGGACAGGGGAAAAAATTCACCCCTCCACTTT. Protein: CASSLEDRGKNSPLHF. V usage is TRBV5-1 and J usage is TRBJ1-6; 9 bases line up with TRBD1. The CDR3 has 16 residues. Trimming cost V 0 bases and J 7 bases; bases outside gene matches: 5. Per germline, CDR1 SGHRS and CDR2 YFSETQ.

The J gene is TRBJ2-3, the V gene TRBV4-3, with TRBD1 matching over 7 bases. Trimming at V came to 1 base and at J to 6 bases, leaving 10 bases not matched to a gene. The CDR3 extends over 16 amino acids. The germline CDR1 and CDR2 sequences are LGHNA and YSLEER. CDR3 DNA sequence: TGCGCCAGCAGCCAAGGACAGGGTTCCCATGCGGATACGCAGTATTTT. Translated, it gives CASSQGQGSHADTQYF.

The chain carries TRBV6-6 and TRBJ2-1; D perhaps matches TRBD1 (8 bases). CDR3 length: 16 amino acids. Germline V lookup: CDR1 MNHNY, CDR2 SVGAGI (reference sequence). The V end was cut by 6 bases, the J end by 3 bases, with 18 bases between. CDR3 amino acids: CASSPVYRGGYNEQFF. For the CDR3, the DNA is TGTGCCAGCAGCCCGGTTTACAGGGGGGGCTACAATGAGCAGTTCTTC.

The chain combines TRBV4-1 with TRBJ2-1; 11 bases fit TRBD2. This CDR3 comprises 20 residues. CDR1 and CDR2 from the germline V gene are MGHRA and YSYEKL. The trim removed 1 base at V and 0 bases at J, leaving 11 bases unmatched. CDR3 sequence (DNA): TGCGCCAGCAGCCAAGCGAGGAGTAGCGGGGGGGCCAGCTCCTACAATGAGCAGTTCTTC. It is translated as CASSQARSSGGASSYNEQFF.

The rearrangement links TRBV7-6 to TRBJ2-3; D might be TRBD2 (5 bases). The CDR3 is 13 residues long. The germline V gene encodes CDR1 SGHVS and CDR2 FNYEAQ. V gave up 5 bases and J gave up 4 bases, with 10 bases separating them. CDR3 residues: CASSAPGADTQYF. Here the CDR3 DNA reads TGTGCCAGCAGCGCCCCCGGGGCAGATACGCAGTATTTT.

The gene calls are TRBV2 and TRBJ1-1; TRBD1 matches 10 bases. CDR3 length equals 13 residues. J lost 7 bases, V lost 7 bases, and 6 bases had no gene match. Germline V gene data show CDR1 as SNHLY and CDR2 as FYNNEI. The CDR3 loop reads CASKDRGVDEAFF. In DNA, the CDR3 is TGTGCCAGCAAGGACAGGGGGGTGGATGAAGCTTTCTTT. Drawing the rest from reference TRBV2 and TRBJ1-1, the complete variable domain is EPEVTQTPSHQVTQMGQEVILRCVPISNHLYFYWYRQILGQKVEFLVSFYNNEISEKSEIFDDQFSVERPDGSNFTLKIRSTKLEDSAMYFCASKDRGVDEAFFGQGTRLTVV.

The chain carries TRBV15 and TRBJ1-1; the D gene is possibly TRBD1 (5 bases). The CDR3 consists of 14 residues. Trimming took off 1 base at V and 5 bases at J, with 11 bases between the two ends. The germline gives CDR1 LNHNV, CDR2 YYDKDF (reference sequence). The CDR3 DNA follows: TGTGCCACCAGCAGAGGGAGTAAGGGGACTGAAGCTTTCTTT. Protein sequence: CATSRGSKGTEAFF.

This CDR3 reads CASSVGGRGGGASETQYF. The CDR3 DNA reads as TGTGCCAGCAGCGTAGGAGGTCGAGGCGGGGGGGCGTCGGAGACCCAGTACTTC. This sequence joins TRBV9 and TRBJ2-5, with 9 nucleotides matching TRBD2. V was pared by 0 bases and J by 5 bases, with 14 bases of the junction left unmatched. CDR1 is SGDLS and CDR2 is YYNGEE in the germline V gene. This CDR3 has 18 residues.

The V gene is TRBV7-9, the J gene TRBJ2-3; TRBD1 agrees at 7 bases. Germline V gene lookup returns CDR1 SEHNR and CDR2 FQNEAQ (reference sequence). Trimming at V came to 5 bases and at J to 4 bases, leaving 9 bases not matched to a gene. The CDR3 totals 15 residues. In nucleotides, the CDR3 is TGTGCCAGCAGCCCAAACCTCCAGGGGGCAGATACGCAGTATTTT. Translated: CASSPNLQGADTQYF.

The J gene is TRBJ1-2, the V gene TRBV28, with D maybe TRBD1 (5 bases). CDR3 length: 14 amino acids. The V and J ends lost 3 bases and 4 bases respectively, with 12 bases between them. Looked up from germline, CDR1 is MDHEN and CDR2 is SYDVKM. The CDR3 bases are TGTGCCAGCAGTTTCCCTCAAGGGGTCTATGGCTACACCTTC. Translation: CASSFPQGVYGYTF.

Only a few counts were recorded for this clone. The CDR3 protein is CASSASRTGQETQYF. The CDR3 DNA reads as TGTGCCAGTAGTGCCAGTAGGACAGGCCAAGAGACCCAGTACTTC. This chain links TRBV19 with TRBJ2-5; 7 positions match TRBD1. CDR1 is LNHDA and CDR2 is SQIVND in the germline V gene (reference sequence). The CDR3 is 15 amino acids. Trimming at V came to 5 bases and at J to 1 base, leaving 7 bases not matched to a gene.

The rearrangement uses TRBV13 and TRBJ1-6, with no clear D. CDR3 length: 15 residues. With 2 bases removed from V and 3 bases from J, the gap between germline ends came to 8 bases. CDR1 and CDR2 (germline): PRHDT, FYEKMQ (reference sequence). The DNA of the CDR3 is TGTGCCAGCAGCTTACAGGCGAACTATAATTCACCCCTCCACTTT. Encoded protein: CASSLQANYNSPLHF. The full variable domain, in which reference TRBV13 and TRBJ1-6 provide the parts outside the CDR3, is AAGVIQSPRHLIKEKRETATLKCYPIPRHDTVYWYQQGPGQDPQFLISFYEKMQSDKGSIPDRFSAQQFSDYHSELNMSSLELGDSALYFCASSLQANYNSPLHFGNGTRLTVT.

The rearrangement joins TRBV5-1 to TRBJ1-2; D gene ambiguous. The CDR3 is made up of 12 amino acids. Germline assignment: CDR1 SGHRS and CDR2 YFSETQ. Trimming removed 0 bases from V and 8 bases from J, with 8 bases in between. The CDR3 is CASSLDREGYTF. CDR3 nucleotide sequence: TGCGCCAGCAGCTTGGATCGTGAGGGCTACACCTTC.

The chain employs TRBV7-2 and TRBJ1-2; D perhaps matches TRBD1 (6 bases). Germline CDR1 SGHTA, CDR2 FQGNSA. This CDR3 comprises 13 residues. The ends were cut back, 5 bases at V and 6 bases at J, with 13 bases in the middle. DNA for the CDR3: TGTGCCAGCAGCCCTCGGACAGATAATGGCTACACCTTC. Residues: CASSPRTDNGYTF.